The next 19 T cell receptor beta chains were all read from a single sample in a study of T-cell memory formation after mild COVID-19 (dated by TCRdb to the early 2020s). Receptor amplification or capture employed 5' RACE. Instrument on record: Illumina NovaSeq 6000. TCRdb took the public reads, trimmed them with fastp at Q25, ran MiXCR for clone calling and kept in-frame beta chains. Rows are combined by CDR3 protein, so each entry shows the most common genes and DNA. The sample table shows under 650,000 distinct CDR3 sequences, and approximately 18% are seen once. The biggest ten clones account for 12% of the sample. The sequencing input was PBMCs or a T cell subset sorted from them (not recorded which). The source is an adult woman who had mild COVID-19 (a few samples of this study predate the infection). The sample titles of this study are shuffled in the database, so cell type and time point are left out; the donor was told from shared clones.

This clonotype was found a few times. The V gene is TRBV6-6, the J gene TRBJ2-7; no reliable D call. CDR1 is MNHNY, CDR2 SVGAGI, per germline (reference sequence). The CDR3 extends over 11 amino acids. V dropped 7 bases and J dropped 7 bases, with 11 bases sitting between them. The CDR3 DNA reads as TGTGCCAGCAACGATTTCATGGAGCAGTACTTC. It encodes CASNDFMEQYF.

This clonotype was observed a handful of times. This chain connects TRBV4-2 to TRBJ2-6; 8 bases line up with TRBD2. The CDR3 runs to 17 residues. CDR1 and CDR2 from the germline V gene are LGHNA and YNFKEQ. J was trimmed by 2 bases and V by 0 bases; bases with no gene match: 3. The CDR3 region is CASSQDTAGAGANVLTF. Written as DNA, the CDR3 is TGTGCCAGCAGCCAAGATACAGCGGGAGCTGGGGCCAACGTCCTGACTTTC.

The genes are TRBV7-9 and TRBJ2-2, with 9 bases fitting TRBD1. Germline V gives CDR1 SEHNR, CDR2 FQNEAQ (reference sequence). The V gene end was trimmed by 5 bases and the J gene end by 6 bases; junction bases not matched to a gene: 16. The CDR3 extends over 18 amino acids. The CDR3 loop reads CASSTIPGTGKGSGELFF. CDR3 nucleotide sequence: TGTGCCAGCAGCACCATCCCCGGGACAGGGAAGGGATCCGGGGAGCTGTTTTTT.

This chain joins TRBV4-1 and TRBJ2-1; the D gene is possibly TRBD2 (6 bases). V lost 4 bases, J lost 8 bases, and 12 bases lay in between. The germline CDR1 and CDR2 sequences are MGHRA and YSYEKL. The CDR3 extends over 13 amino acids. For the CDR3, the DNA is TGCGCCAGCAGCCGGGCGGGGATCGATGAGCAGTTCTTC. Its protein is CASSRAGIDEQFF.

The rearrangement joins TRBV4-1 to TRBJ2-7; the D gene is possibly TRBD2 (7 bases). The length of the CDR3 is 14 residues. The germline V gene has CDR1 MGHRA and CDR2 YSYEKL. The ends were cut back, 4 bases at V and 5 bases at J, with 15 bases in the middle. In nucleotides, the CDR3 is TGCGCCAGCAGCCCTAAAGGGGGGGGGAACGAGCAGTACTTC. Translating it yields CASSPKGGGNEQYF.

V gene TRBV4-2 combines with J gene TRBJ1-4; TRBD1 might be the D (6 bases). Germline V CDR1 and CDR2: LGHNA, YNFKEQ. CDR3 length: 15 amino acids. V lost 0 bases and J 5 bases, leaving 10 bases between the germline ends. The DNA of the CDR3 is TGTGCCAGCAGCCAAGATTTGCAGGGGAATGAAAAACTGTTTTTT. Amino acids: CASSQDLQGNEKLFF.

This sequence joins TRBV5-1 and TRBJ2-7, with 10 bases matching TRBD2. The trim removed 4 bases at V and 3 bases at J, leaving 4 bases unmatched. This CDR3 contains 14 residues. Looked up from germline, CDR1 is SGHRS and CDR2 is YFSETQ. The DNA of the CDR3 is TGCGCCAGCAGCCGGCTAGCGGGGGACTACGAGCAGTACGTC. The encoded protein is CASSRLAGDYEQYV.

The chain couples TRBV6-6 to TRBJ2-1, with 8 bases identical to TRBD2. This CDR3 is 14 amino acids long. The germline CDR1 and CDR2 sequences are MNHNY and SVGAGI (reference sequence). J lost 2 bases, V lost 5 bases, and 2 bases had no gene match. CDR3 loop: CASSAGGPYNEQFF. CDR3 DNA sequence: TGTGCCAGCAGTGCGGGGGGCCCCTACAATGAGCAGTTCTTC.

This clonotype was recorded a few times. The rearrangement uses TRBV7-8 and TRBJ2-1; D is perhaps TRBD1 (6 bases). There are 15 residues in the CDR3. The ends were cut back, 5 bases at V and 2 bases at J, with 13 bases in the middle. From germline, CDR1 is SGHVS and CDR2 FQNEAQ. The CDR3 nucleotides read TGTGCCAGCAGCCCGGACAGCTTAACCTACAATGAGCAGTTCTTC. Translated: CASSPDSLTYNEQFF.

The CDR3 reads CAWSTTGDEQFF. In DNA, the CDR3 is TGTGCCTGGAGTACGACGGGGGATGAGCAGTTCTTC. V is TRBV30 and J is TRBJ2-1; D is perhaps TRBD2 (6 bases). Trimming cost V 2 bases and J 8 bases, with 10 bases left between them. The CDR3 is 12 residues long. Germline lookup yields CDR1 GTSNPN and CDR2 SVGIG (reference sequence).

The chain carries TRBV6-5 and TRBJ2-2; tentatively, D is TRBD1 (5 bases). Germline assignment: CDR1 MNHEY and CDR2 SVGAGI. The CDR3 runs to 16 residues. V was shortened by 3 bases and J by 0 bases, with 11 bases between the two germline ends. This CDR3 is CASSYIGAANTGELFF. The DNA of the CDR3 is TGTGCCAGCAGTTATATAGGGGCGGCGAACACCGGGGAGCTGTTTTTT.

The table lists this clonotype with a few counts. The chain carries TRBV24-1 and TRBJ2-1; the match to TRBD1 covers 11 bases. Germline V lookup: CDR1 KGHDR, CDR2 SFDVKD. With V trimmed by 4 bases and J by 12 bases, 10 bases remained unmatched. This CDR3 contains 15 residues. CDR3 nucleotides: TGTGCCACCAGTGACCCGGGACAGGGGGGGTGGGGGCAGTTCTTC. Its protein product is CATSDPGQGGWGQFF.

This clonotype showed up just a few times. V is TRBV20-1 and J is TRBJ2-5; 9 bases align to TRBD2. The germline gives CDR1 DFQATT, CDR2 SNEGSKA (reference sequence). This CDR3 is built from 15 residues. The V segment lost 0 bases and the J segment 3 bases; nucleotides outside the gene matches: 5. CDR3 region: CSARDLRLAEETQYF. In DNA, the CDR3 is TGCAGTGCTAGAGATCTGCGACTAGCGGAAGAGACCCAGTACTTC.

The chain has TRBV7-2 and TRBJ1-1; a possible D gene is TRBD1 (5 bases). With 2 bases removed from V and 0 bases from J, the gap between germline ends came to 10 bases. This CDR3 is built from 15 residues. The germline gives CDR1 SGHTA, CDR2 FQGNSA. The CDR3 reads CASSLPGRLNTEAFF. CDR3 sequence (DNA): TGTGCCAGCAGCTTACCGGGACGGCTGAACACTGAAGCTTTCTTT.

There are a few counts of this clonotype. The chain joins TRBV5-1 to TRBJ2-5; 9 nucleotides align to TRBD1. The J segment lost 4 bases and the V segment lost 4 bases, leaving 5 bases of the junction unmatched. CDR1 and CDR2 from the germline V gene are SGHRS and YFSETQ. The CDR3 runs 14 residues. The CDR3 DNA sequence: TGCGCCAGCAGCGAGGGACAGGGAGGAGAGACCCAGTACTTC. Residues: CASSEGQGGETQYF.

Only a few counts were recorded for this clonotype. The chain combines TRBV20-1 with TRBJ2-5; 12 bases are a match to TRBD1. The trim removed 6 bases at V and 4 bases at J, leaving 9 bases unmatched. The CDR3 covers 15 residues. CDR1 and CDR2 from the germline V gene are DFQATT and SNEGSKA (reference sequence). CDR3 loop: CSARPGTGGVETQYF. The DNA of the CDR3 is TGCAGTGCCCGTCCCGGGACAGGGGGCGTAGAGACCCAGTACTTC.

In this sample, this clonotype turned up many times. The chain is built from TRBV4-1 and TRBJ1-5; D gene uncertain. The CDR3 sequence is 16 residues long. Germline CDR1 reads MGHRA; CDR2 reads YSYEKL. V lost 1 base and J lost 2, with 12 bases in between. CDR3 nucleotide sequence: TGCGCCAGCAGCCAAGGCTGGGGTGTGGGCAATCAGCCCCAGCATTTT. As protein: CASSQGWGVGNQPQHF.

The V and J genes are TRBV11-2 and TRBJ1-6; 8 bases fit TRBD1. After removal of 5 bases from V and 7 bases from J, the junction contained 7 bases not matched to a gene. The V gene's germline CDR1 is SGHAT and CDR2 FQNNGV. The CDR3 is 15 amino acids. CDR3 sequence reads: CASSPWTGNNSPLHF. The CDR3 DNA is TGTGCCAGCAGCCCGTGGACAGGGAACAATTCACCCCTCCACTTT.

There are a few counts of this clonotype. The CDR3 DNA is TGTGCCAGCCTGAGGGACAAAAATCAGCCCCAGCATTTT. Residues: CASLRDKNQPQHF. The V gene is TRBV6-1, the J gene TRBJ1-5; D may be TRBD1 (6 bases). Germline CDR1 is MNHNS and CDR2 is SASEGT. CDR3 length: 13 amino acids. Trimming removed 8 bases at V and 4 bases at J, with 12 bases between.